This T cell receptor beta chain comes out of a study of control samples from healthy donors and cancer patients. Repertoires were generated with immunoSEQ multiplex PCR, while TCRdb's copy carries only in-frame clones and drops some. The table lists about 150,000 clones, roughly 94% of them singletons. The length of the CDR3 is 13 residues. Per the germline V gene, CDR1 is SGHRS and CDR2 is YFSETQ. V gave up 0 bases and J gave up 6 bases, with 9 bases separating them. This receptor was taken from a man between 40 and 49 years old in good health. This chain joins TRBV5-1 and TRBJ1-2, with D perhaps matching TRBD1 (6 bases). Material for sequencing was blood. CDR3 nucleotide sequence: TGCGCCAGCAGCTTGGACAGGGAGGATGGCTACACCTTC. Encoded protein: CASSLDREDGYTF.